This TCR beta chain was retrieved from a study of shared T cell receptors in the human thymus. This CDR3 has 12 amino acids. Germline V gene lookup returns CDR1 MDHEN and CDR2 SYDVKM. Trimming took off 3 bases at V and 7 bases at J, with 9 bases between the two ends. Clones were read by immunoSEQ multiplex PCR, and TCRdb kept only the in-frame ones, dropping some. The data contain around 730,000 clones, approximately 83% of them singletons. In this sample, this clone turned up a few times. The data also belong to a second study, concerning human thymus T cells. That source adds: Donors were healthy Finnish babies undergoing corrective operations for congenital heart defects. During corrective heart surgery, resections were taken, and the thymus tissue came from them. There appeared to be biased usage of V and J genes in thymic and blood repertoires. Thymic TCR repertoires of unrelated people reportedly overlapped highly.

This chain joins TRBV28 and TRBJ1-2; weak D call: TRBD1 (5 bases). The receptor was isolated from a girl less than two years old with a congenital heart defect. What was sequenced was thymocytes. For the CDR3, the DNA is TGTGCCAGCAGTTTCGGGGGTTCTGGCTACACCTTC. Translating it yields CASSFGGSGYTF.